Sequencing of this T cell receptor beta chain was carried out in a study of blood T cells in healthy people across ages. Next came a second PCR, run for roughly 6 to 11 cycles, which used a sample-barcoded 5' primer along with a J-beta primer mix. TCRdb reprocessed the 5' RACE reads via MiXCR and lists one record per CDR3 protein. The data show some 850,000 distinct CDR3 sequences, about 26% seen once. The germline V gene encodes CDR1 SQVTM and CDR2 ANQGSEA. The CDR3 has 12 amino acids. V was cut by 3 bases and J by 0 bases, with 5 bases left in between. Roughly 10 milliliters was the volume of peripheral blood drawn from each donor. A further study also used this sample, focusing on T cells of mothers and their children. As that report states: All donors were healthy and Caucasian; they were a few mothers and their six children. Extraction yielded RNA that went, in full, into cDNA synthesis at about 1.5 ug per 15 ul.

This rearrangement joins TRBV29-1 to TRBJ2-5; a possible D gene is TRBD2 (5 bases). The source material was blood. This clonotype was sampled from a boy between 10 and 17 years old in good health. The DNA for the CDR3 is TGCAGCGTTGAGGAGGACCAAGAGACCCAGTACTTC. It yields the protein CSVEEDQETQYF.